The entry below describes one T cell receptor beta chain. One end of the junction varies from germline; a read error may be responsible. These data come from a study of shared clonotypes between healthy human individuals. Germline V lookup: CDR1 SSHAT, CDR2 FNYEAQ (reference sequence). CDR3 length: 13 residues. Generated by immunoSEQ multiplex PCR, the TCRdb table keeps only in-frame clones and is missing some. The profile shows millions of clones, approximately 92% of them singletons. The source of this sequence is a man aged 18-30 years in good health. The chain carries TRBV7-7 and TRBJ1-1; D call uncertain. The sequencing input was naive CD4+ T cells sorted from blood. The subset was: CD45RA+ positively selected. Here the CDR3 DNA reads TGTGCTAGCAGCGCCAAAGCGGACACTGAAGCTTTCTTT. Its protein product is CASSAKADTEAFF.